This T cell receptor (beta chain) was retrieved from a study of T cells in Graves' hyperthyroidism and ophthalmopathy. Amplification of TCR beta CDR3 regions used RNA as the template. HTBI primers drove first-round RT-PCR of the TCR CDR3. MiXCR was run by TCRdb on the multiplex PCR reads, yielding one entry per CDR3 protein. The table has approximately 430,000 distinct CDR3 sequences, about 14% seen once. Germline CDR1 reads WSHSY; CDR2 reads SAAADI. The V gene lost 4 bases and the J gene lost 5 bases, with 6 bases spanning the gap. The CDR3 is 11 residues long. Points on this clonotype: Its antigen is as yet unknown.

General study results and limits: Blood held most thyroid clonotypes expanded above 0.001 frequency. Ophthalmopathy cases were set apart from stable hyperthyroidism by a 13 V-J model.

Using over 8.5 ml of fresh peripheral blood, PBMCs were prepared. The sample comprised blood. This receptor was taken from a man aged 18 to 30 with Graves' ophthalmopathy. This sequence joins TRBV10-2 and TRBJ2-7; D possibly corresponds to TRBD2 (5 bases). The CDR3: CASSGGHEQYF. Written as DNA, the CDR3 is TGCGCCAGCAGTGGCGGGCACGAGCAGTACTTC.